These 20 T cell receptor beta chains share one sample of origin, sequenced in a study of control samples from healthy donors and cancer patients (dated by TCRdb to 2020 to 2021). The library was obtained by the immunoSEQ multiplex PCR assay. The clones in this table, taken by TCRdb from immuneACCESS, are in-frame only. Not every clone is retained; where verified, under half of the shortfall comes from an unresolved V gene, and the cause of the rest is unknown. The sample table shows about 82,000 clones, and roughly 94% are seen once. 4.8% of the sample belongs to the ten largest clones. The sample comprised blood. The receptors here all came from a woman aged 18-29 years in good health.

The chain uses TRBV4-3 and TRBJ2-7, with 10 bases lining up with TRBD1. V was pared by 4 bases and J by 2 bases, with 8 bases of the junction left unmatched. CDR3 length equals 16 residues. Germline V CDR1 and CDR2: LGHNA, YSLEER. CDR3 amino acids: CASSRHRQGATYEQYF. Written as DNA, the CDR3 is TGCGCCAGCAGCCGACACCGACAGGGGGCTACCTACGAGCAGTACTTC.

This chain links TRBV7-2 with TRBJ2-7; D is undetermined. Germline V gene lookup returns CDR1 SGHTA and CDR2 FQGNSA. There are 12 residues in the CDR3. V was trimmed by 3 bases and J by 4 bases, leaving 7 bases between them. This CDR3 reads CASSFQEYEQYF. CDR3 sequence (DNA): TGTGCCAGCAGCTTCCAAGAATACGAGCAGTACTTC.

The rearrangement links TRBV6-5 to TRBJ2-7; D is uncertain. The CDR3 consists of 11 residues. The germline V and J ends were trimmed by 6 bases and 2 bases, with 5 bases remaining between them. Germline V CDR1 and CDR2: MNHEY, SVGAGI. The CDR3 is CASSSTYEQYF. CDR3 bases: TGTGCCAGCAGCTCAACCTACGAGCAGTACTTC.

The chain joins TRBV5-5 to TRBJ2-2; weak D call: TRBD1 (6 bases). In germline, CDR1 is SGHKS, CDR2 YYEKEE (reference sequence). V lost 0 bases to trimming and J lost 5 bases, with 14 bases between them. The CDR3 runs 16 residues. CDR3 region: CASSLAPARGTGELFF. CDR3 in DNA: TGTGCCAGCAGCTTGGCCCCAGCGAGGGGGACCGGGGAGCTGTTTTTT.

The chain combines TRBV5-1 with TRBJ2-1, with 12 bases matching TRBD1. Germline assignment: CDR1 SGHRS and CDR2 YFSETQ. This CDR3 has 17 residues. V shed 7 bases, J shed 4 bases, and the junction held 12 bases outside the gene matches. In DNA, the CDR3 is TGCGCCAGCGGAGGGACAGGGGGCCGGGCTAGTTACAATGAGCAGTTCTTC. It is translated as CASGGTGGRASYNEQFF.

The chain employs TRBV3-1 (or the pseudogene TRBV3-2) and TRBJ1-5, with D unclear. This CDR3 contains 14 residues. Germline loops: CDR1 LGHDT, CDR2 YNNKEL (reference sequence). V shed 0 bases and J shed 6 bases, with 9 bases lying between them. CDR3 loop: CASSQEFSVQPQHF. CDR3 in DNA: TGTGCCAGCAGCCAAGAATTTTCGGTTCAGCCCCAGCATTTT.

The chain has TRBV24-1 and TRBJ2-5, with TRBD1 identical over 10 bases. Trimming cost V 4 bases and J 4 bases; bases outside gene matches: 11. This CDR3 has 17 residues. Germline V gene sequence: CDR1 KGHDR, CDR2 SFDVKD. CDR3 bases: TGTGCCACCAGTGACCCAACCCCGGGACAGGGGTCAGAGACCCAGTACTTC. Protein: CATSDPTPGQGSETQYF.

The CDR3 is CAIKREGPTDTQYF. CDR3 bases: TGTGCCATCAAGCGGGAGGGCCCCACAGATACGCAGTATTTT. The V call is TRBV10-3, the J call TRBJ2-3; 10 bases are a match to TRBD2. The ends lost 7 bases at V and 2 bases at J; junction bases unmatched: 3. The germline CDR1 and CDR2 sequences are ENHRY and SYGVKD. The CDR3 has 14 residues.

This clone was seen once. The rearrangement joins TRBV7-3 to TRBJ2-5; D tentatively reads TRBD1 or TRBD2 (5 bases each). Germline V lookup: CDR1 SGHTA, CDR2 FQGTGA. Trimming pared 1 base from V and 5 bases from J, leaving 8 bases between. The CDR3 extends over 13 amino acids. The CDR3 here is CASSLMWGETQYF. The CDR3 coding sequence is TGTGCCAGCAGCTTAATGTGGGGGGAGACCCAGTACTTC.

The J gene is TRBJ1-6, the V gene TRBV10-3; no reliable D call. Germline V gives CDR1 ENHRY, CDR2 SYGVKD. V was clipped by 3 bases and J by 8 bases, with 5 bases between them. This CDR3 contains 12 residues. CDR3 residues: CAISDGDSPLHF. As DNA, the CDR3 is TGTGCCATCAGTGACGGGGATTCACCCCTCCACTTT.

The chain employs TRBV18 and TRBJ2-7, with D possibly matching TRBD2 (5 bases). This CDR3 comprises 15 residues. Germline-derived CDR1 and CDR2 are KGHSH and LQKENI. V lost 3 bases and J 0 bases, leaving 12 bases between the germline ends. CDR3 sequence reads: CASSPSSGNSYEQYF. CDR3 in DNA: TGTGCCAGCTCACCTTCGTCCGGGAACTCCTACGAGCAGTACTTC.

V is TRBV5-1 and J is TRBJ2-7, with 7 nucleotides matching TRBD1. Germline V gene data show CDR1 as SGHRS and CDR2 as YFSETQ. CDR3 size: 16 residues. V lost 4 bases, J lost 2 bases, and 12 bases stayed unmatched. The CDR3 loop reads CASSDERQGKAYEQYF. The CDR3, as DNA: TGCGCCAGCAGCGACGAACGACAGGGAAAAGCCTACGAGCAGTACTTC. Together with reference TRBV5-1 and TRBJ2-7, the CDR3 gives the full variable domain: KAGVTQTPRYLIKTRGQQVTLSCSPISGHRSVSWYQQTPGQGLQFLFEYFSETQRNKGNFPGRFSGRQFSNSRSEMNVSTLELGDSALYLCASSDERQGKAYEQYFGPGTRLTVT.

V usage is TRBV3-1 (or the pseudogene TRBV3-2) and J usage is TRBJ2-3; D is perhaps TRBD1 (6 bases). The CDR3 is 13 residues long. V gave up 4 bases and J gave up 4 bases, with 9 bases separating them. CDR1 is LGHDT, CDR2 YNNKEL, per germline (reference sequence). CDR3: CASSLQGPDTQYF. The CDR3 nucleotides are TGTGCCAGCAGCCTACAGGGACCAGATACGCAGTATTTT.

As DNA, the CDR3 is TGTGCCAGTAGTATCTCTTTTCTCTCCTACAATGAGCAGTTCTTC. This gives the protein CASSISFLSYNEQFF. This chain joins TRBV19 and TRBJ2-1; D gene uncertain. The CDR3 is 15 residues long. The germline gives CDR1 LNHDA, CDR2 SQIVND (reference sequence). Trimming cost V 3 bases and J 0 bases, with 9 bases left between them.

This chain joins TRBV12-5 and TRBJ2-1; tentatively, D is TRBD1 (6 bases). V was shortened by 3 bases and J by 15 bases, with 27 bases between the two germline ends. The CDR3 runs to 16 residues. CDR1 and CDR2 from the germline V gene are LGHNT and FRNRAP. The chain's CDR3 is CASGFSVDDRGQQPFF. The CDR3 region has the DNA TGTGCTAGTGGTTTTAGTGTAGACGATCGTGGACAGCAACCGTTCTTC.

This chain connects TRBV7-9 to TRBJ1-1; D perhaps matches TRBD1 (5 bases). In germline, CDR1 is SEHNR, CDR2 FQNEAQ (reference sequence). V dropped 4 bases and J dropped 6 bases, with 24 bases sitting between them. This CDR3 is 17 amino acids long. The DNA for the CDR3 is TGTGCCAGCAGCTCGATATTGGGGGTCCAGAATGCCGCTGAAGCTTTCTTT. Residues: CASSSILGVQNAAEAFF.

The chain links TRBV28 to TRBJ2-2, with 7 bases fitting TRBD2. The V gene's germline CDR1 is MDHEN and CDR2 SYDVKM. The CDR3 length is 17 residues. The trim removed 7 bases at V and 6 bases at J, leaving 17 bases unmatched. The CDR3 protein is CASIGRDGGRFAGELFF. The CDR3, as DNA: TGTGCCAGCATAGGGAGGGACGGTGGTCGGTTTGCCGGGGAGCTGTTTTTT.

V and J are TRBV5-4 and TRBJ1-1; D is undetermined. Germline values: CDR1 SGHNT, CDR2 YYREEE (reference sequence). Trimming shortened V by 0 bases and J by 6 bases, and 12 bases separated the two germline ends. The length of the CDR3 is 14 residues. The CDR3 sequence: CASSLATRAPEAFF. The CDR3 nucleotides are TGTGCCAGCAGCTTGGCAACGCGGGCTCCTGAAGCTTTCTTT.

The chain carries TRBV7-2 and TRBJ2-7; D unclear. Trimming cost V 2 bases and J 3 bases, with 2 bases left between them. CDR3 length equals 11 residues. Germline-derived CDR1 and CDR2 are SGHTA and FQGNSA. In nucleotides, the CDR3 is TGTGCCAGCAGCTTAATCTACGAGCAGTACTTC. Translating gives CASSLIYEQYF.

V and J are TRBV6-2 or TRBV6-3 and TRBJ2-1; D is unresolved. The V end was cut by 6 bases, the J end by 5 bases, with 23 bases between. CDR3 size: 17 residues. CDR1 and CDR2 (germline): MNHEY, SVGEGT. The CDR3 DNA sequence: TGTGCCAGCAGCTCCACGGTACCGGCAGACCTAGACAATGAGCAGTTCTTC. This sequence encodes CASSSTVPADLDNEQFF.